This T cell receptor (beta chain) was obtained from a study of monozygotic twins with inflammatory bowel disease. This CDR3 region has 16 residues. CDR1 is SGHVS and CDR2 is FQNEAQ in the germline V gene. Added by template switching were UMIs that each held a 6-nucleotide sample barcode. After re-calling the 5' RACE reads, TCRdb lists one entry per CDR3 protein, DNA absent. The sample totals roughly 120,000 distinct CDR3 sequences. Sequencing was performed on blood. The J gene is TRBJ2-4, the V gene TRBV7-8; TCRdb's D gene call, TRBD1, goes unchecked for lack of DNA. The source of this sequence is a human donor with ulcerative colitis or Crohn's disease, or a healthy co-twin of an affected twin (not recorded which). CDR3: CASSPRGSLAKNIQYF. Variable domain in full (rest from reference TRBV7-8 and TRBJ2-4): GAGVSQSPRYKVAKRGQDVALRCDPISGHVSLFWYQQALGQGPEFLTYFQNEAQLDKSGLPSDRFFAERPEGSVSTLKIQRTQQEDSAVYLCASSPRGSLAKNIQYFGAGTRLSVL.